The 32 T cell receptor beta chains listed next were all sequenced from one sample in a study of cytomegalovirus exposure and HLA in healthy donors. It was with 60 Vbeta and 13 Jbeta primers that the PCR ran. Measured with immunoSEQ multiplex PCR; TCRdb has only the in-frame clones, and not every one. The sample lists about 120,000 clones, 77% occurring once. The specimen sequenced was PBMCs. These receptors originate from a human donor in good health.

This chain joins TRBV19 and TRBJ1-2; D gene ambiguous. This CDR3 contains 14 residues. Germline V lookup: CDR1 LNHDA, CDR2 SQIVND (reference sequence). Between the trimmed V and J ends, which lost 2 bases and 2 bases, there was a span of 9 bases. The CDR3 protein is CASSIPEINYGYTF. CDR3 in DNA: TGTGCCAGTAGTATACCGGAGATCAACTATGGCTACACCTTC.

The V and J genes are TRBV2 and TRBJ2-7; possibly TRBD1 for D (5 bases). The germline CDR1 and CDR2 sequences are SNHLY and FYNNEI. This CDR3 spans 12 amino acids. V lost 6 bases to trimming and J lost 4 bases, with 10 bases between them. CDR3 DNA sequence: TGTGCCAGCAGGGACACAAATTACGAGCAGTACTTC. Protein: CASRDTNYEQYF. Drawing the rest from reference TRBV2 and TRBJ2-7, the complete variable domain is EPEVTQTPSHQVTQMGQEVILRCVPISNHLYFYWYRQILGQKVEFLVSFYNNEISEKSEIFDDQFSVERPDGSNFTLKIRSTKLEDSAMYFCASRDTNYEQYFGPGTRLTVT.

The chain links TRBV28 to TRBJ1-2, with 11 nucleotides matching TRBD1. Germline V gene data show CDR1 as MDHEN and CDR2 as SYDVKM. The V and J ends lost 1 base and 2 bases, in that order; junction bases with no gene match: 3. The CDR3 has 16 residues. The CDR3: CASSLFRTGGNYGYTF. Written as DNA, the CDR3 is TGTGCCAGCAGTTTATTCCGGACAGGGGGCAACTATGGCTACACCTTC.

The chain recombines TRBV29-1 with TRBJ1-1; TRBD1 agrees at 9 bases. Germline V gene sequence: CDR1 SQVTM, CDR2 ANQGSEA. CDR3 length: 15 amino acids. The V segment lost 3 bases and the J segment 2 bases; nucleotides outside the gene matches: 7. Here the CDR3 reads CSVDAGTGLNTEAFF. Here the CDR3 DNA reads TGCAGCGTTGATGCCGGGACAGGGCTAAACACTGAAGCTTTCTTT.

The rearrangement joins TRBV7-9 to TRBJ1-1; TRBD1 aligns across 7 bases. The germline V gene encodes CDR1 SEHNR and CDR2 FQNEAQ (reference sequence). With V trimmed by 1 base and J by 5 bases, 4 bases remained unmatched. This CDR3 has 14 amino acids. Here the CDR3 DNA reads TGTGCCAGCAGCTTAGTAACAGGGGATACTGAAGCTTTCTTT. Its protein product is CASSLVTGDTEAFF.

The J gene is TRBJ2-1, the V gene TRBV7-9, with TRBD2 matching over 13 bases. Losses at the gene ends were 5 bases for V and 4 bases for J; bases not matched to a gene: 2. CDR3 length equals 15 residues. Germline CDR1 is SEHNR and CDR2 is FQNEAQ (reference sequence). The CDR3 nucleotides are TGTGCCAGCAGCCAGGGACTAGCGGGGTACAATGAGCAGTTCTTC. Its protein is CASSQGLAGYNEQFF.

This chain links TRBV11-3 with TRBJ2-3, with D perhaps TRBD2 (5 bases). With 4 bases removed from V and 6 bases from J, the gap between germline ends came to 11 bases. Germline loops: CDR1 SGHNT, CDR2 YENEEA. The CDR3 contains 13 residues. The CDR3 bases are TGTGCCAGCAGCTCACTTAGAGGGGATACGCAGTATTTT. It specifies CASSSLRGDTQYF.

The gene calls are TRBV5-1 and TRBJ2-2; 9 nucleotides agree with TRBD2. CDR3 length: 18 amino acids. Unmatched junction bases numbered 15, after V lost 4 bases and J lost 5 bases. Germline loops: CDR1 SGHRS, CDR2 YFSETQ. CDR3 nucleotides: TGCGCCAGCAGCACAGGGGCCGCGGGAGGGCTGAGGACCGGGGAGCTGTTTTTT. This gives the protein CASSTGAAGGLRTGELFF.

V usage is TRBV10-3 and J usage is TRBJ1-5; D unresolved. The CDR3 sequence is 13 residues long. With 0 bases removed from V and 9 bases from J, the gap between germline ends came to 9 bases. The germline V gene has CDR1 ENHRY and CDR2 SYGVKD. The CDR3 loop is CAISESEGWPQHF. In DNA, the CDR3 is TGTGCCATCAGTGAGTCTGAGGGCTGGCCCCAGCATTTT.

The V gene is TRBV7-6, the J gene TRBJ2-7; TRBD1 agrees at 10 bases. After removal of 7 bases from V and 2 bases from J, the junction contained 8 bases not matched to a gene. The CDR3 contains 15 residues. Germline V gene sequence: CDR1 SGHVS, CDR2 FNYEAQ. As DNA, the CDR3 is TGTGCCAGCACCGAGGGGACAGGGGTTACCTACGAGCAGTACTTC. This translates into CASTEGTGVTYEQYF. The full variable domain, completed using reference TRBV7-6 and TRBJ2-7, is GAGVSQSPRYKVTKRGQDVALRCDPISGHVSLYWYRQALGQGPEFLTYFNYEAQQDKSGLPNDRFSAERPEGSISTLTIQRTEQRDSAMYRCASTEGTGVTYEQYFGPGTRLTVT.

The V call is TRBV9, the J call TRBJ2-1; a possible D gene is TRBD2 (5 bases). The CDR3 is made up of 15 amino acids. Germline lookup yields CDR1 SGDLS and CDR2 YYNGEE. Trimming pared 0 bases from V and 6 bases from J, leaving 13 bases between. CDR3 amino acids: CASSVAGIGANEQFF. CDR3 bases: TGTGCCAGCAGCGTAGCGGGGATAGGAGCCAATGAGCAGTTCTTC.

The count of this clone is one. The chain combines TRBV30 with TRBJ1-5; possible D gene TRBD1, 5 bases. Germline CDR1 and CDR2: GTSNPN and SVGIG (reference sequence). This CDR3 spans 13 amino acids. V shed 2 bases and J shed 3 bases, with 8 bases lying between them. The DNA of the CDR3 is TGTGCCTGGAGTAAAGGGGCCAATCAGCCCCAGCATTTT. This encodes CAWSKGANQPQHF.

This chain links TRBV28 with TRBJ1-3; D perhaps matches TRBD1 (5 bases). CDR3 size: 15 residues. Germline V gene lookup returns CDR1 MDHEN and CDR2 SYDVKM. With 6 bases removed from V and 0 bases from J, the gap between germline ends came to 12 bases. The CDR3 is CASRGAGDSGNTIYF. The CDR3 DNA reads TGTGCCAGCAGGGGAGCGGGGGACTCTGGAAACACCATATATTTT. The full variable domain, with the rest looked up from reference TRBV28 and TRBJ1-3, is DVKVTQSSRYLVKRTGEKVFLECVQDMDHENMFWYRQDPGLGLRLIYFSYDVKMKEKGDIPEGYSVSREKKERFSLILESASTNQTSMYLCASRGAGDSGNTIYFGEGSWLTVV.

The CDR3: CAISDGSEEAFF. The CDR3 region has the DNA TGTGCCATCAGTGACGGGTCGGAGGAAGCTTTCTTT. V and J are TRBV10-3 and TRBJ1-1, with D unresolved. The CDR3 is 12 amino acids. Trimming removed 3 bases at V and 8 bases at J, with 10 bases between. Germline V gene data show CDR1 as ENHRY and CDR2 as SYGVKD.

This chain joins TRBV6-1 and TRBJ2-1; no reliable D call. Germline lookup yields CDR1 MNHNS and CDR2 SASEGT. The CDR3 covers 15 residues. V lost 2 bases to trimming and J lost 2 bases, with 10 bases between them. The CDR3: CASSEQQITYNEQFF. The CDR3 coding sequence is TGTGCCAGCAGTGAACAACAGATTACCTACAATGAGCAGTTCTTC.

This chain links TRBV6-5 with TRBJ1-2; TRBD1 is a possible D gene (5 bases). Between the trimmed V and J ends, which lost 2 bases and 2 bases, there was a span of 9 bases. This CDR3 has 14 amino acids. Germline values: CDR1 MNHEY, CDR2 SVGAGI. Written as DNA, the CDR3 is TGTGCCAGCAGTTACGGGGCGGGAAACTATGGCTACACCTTC. Its translation is CASSYGAGNYGYTF.

This clone was counted between two and nine times. In this CDR3 the conserved last residue, phenylalanine or tryptophan, is missing, so a read error is likely. V is TRBV28 and J is TRBJ2-7; D may be TRBD2 (5 bases). CDR1 is MDHEN and CDR2 is SYDVKM in the germline V gene. V was trimmed by 6 bases and J by 2 bases, leaving 8 bases between them. The CDR3 extends over 12 amino acids. The CDR3 bases are TGTGCCAGCAGCCTACTAGCCTACGAGCAGTACCTC. Translated: CASSLLAYEQYL.

V is TRBV18 and J is TRBJ2-7; 12 bases align to TRBD1. Losses at the gene ends were 3 bases for V and 7 bases for J; bases not matched to a gene: 7. The germline CDR1 and CDR2 sequences are KGHSH and LQKENI. The CDR3 has 15 residues. The CDR3 loop is CASSPSGQGAEEQYF. The CDR3 DNA reads TGTGCCAGCTCACCGTCGGGACAGGGGGCGGAGGAGCAGTACTTC.

The J gene is TRBJ2-3, the V gene TRBV4-1; 11 bases agree with TRBD2. Trimming removed 0 bases from V and 7 bases from J; junction bases left unmatched: 18. The CDR3 loop spans 20 amino acids. Germline loops: CDR1 MGHRA, CDR2 YSYEKL. The CDR3 reads CASSQEMSGTSGPYAYTQYF. The DNA of the CDR3 is TGCGCCAGCAGCCAAGAAATGTCAGGGACTAGCGGACCCTATGCTTATACGCAGTATTTT.

The genes are TRBV6-5 and TRBJ1-1, with 8 bases fitting TRBD1. The trim removed 6 bases at V and 11 bases at J, leaving 11 bases unmatched. CDR1 and CDR2 from the germline V gene are MNHEY and SVGAGI. This CDR3 region has 13 residues. CDR3 residues: CASRETGALGAFF. The DNA of the CDR3 is TGTGCCAGCAGAGAGACAGGGGCGTTAGGGGCTTTCTTT.

This clone was seen only a few times. The chain joins TRBV4-1 to TRBJ2-7; 8 nucleotides match TRBD2. The ends lost 9 bases at V and 3 bases at J; junction bases unmatched: 7. Germline V CDR1 and CDR2: MGHRA, YSYEKL. This CDR3 is built from 13 residues. CDR3 bases: TGCGCCAGTGGAAGCAGCGGGAGCTACGAGCAGTACTTC. Its translation is CASGSSGSYEQYF.

This CDR3 reads CASKAGTTSYNEQFF. As DNA, the CDR3 is TGTGCCAGCAAAGCCGGGACTACCAGTTACAATGAGCAGTTCTTC. The chain recombines TRBV2 with TRBJ2-1; 7 nucleotides agree with TRBD2. The ends lost 7 bases at V and 4 bases at J; junction bases unmatched: 10. Germline V lookup: CDR1 SNHLY, CDR2 FYNNEI. The CDR3 covers 15 residues.

This clone was seen a single time. The chain links TRBV2 to TRBJ2-7, with unresolved D. The germline V gene has CDR1 SNHLY and CDR2 FYNNEI. CDR3 length equals 12 residues. CDR3 sequence (DNA): TGTGGAGTCCTCTTCAATTTATACGAGCAGTACTTC. Its protein is CGVLFNLYEQYF. The complete variable domain, with remaining parts taken from reference TRBV2 and TRBJ2-7, reads EPEVTQTPSHQVTQMGQEVILRCVPISNHLYFYWYRQILGQKVEFLVSFYNNEISEKSEIFDDQFSVERPDGSNFTLKIRSTKLEDSAMYFCGVLFNLYEQYFGPGTRLTVT.

The CDR3 sequence: CASSRPPSSYNEQFF. DNA of the CDR3: TGTGCCAGCAGCAGGCCACCCAGCTCCTACAATGAGCAGTTCTTC. This rearrangement joins TRBV6-1 to TRBJ2-1; no clear D. The CDR3 covers 15 residues. CDR1 is MNHNS and CDR2 is SASEGT in the germline V gene. The ends were cut back, 6 bases at V and 0 bases at J, with 12 bases in the middle.

The CDR3 protein is CASDRGVNTEAFF. The CDR3 bases are TGTGCCAGCGACAGGGGAGTGAACACTGAAGCTTTCTTT. V usage is TRBV28 and J usage is TRBJ1-1, with 8 positions matching TRBD1. In germline, CDR1 is MDHEN, CDR2 SYDVKM. V lost 8 bases, J lost 0 bases, and 2 bases stayed unmatched. CDR3 length: 13 residues.

This clone was seen a handful of times. This chain connects TRBV27 to TRBJ2-7; D possibly corresponds to TRBD2 (6 bases). Germline-derived CDR1 and CDR2 are MNHEY and SMNVEV (reference sequence). The germline V and J ends were trimmed by 0 bases and 0 bases, with 6 bases remaining between them. This CDR3 has 14 residues. The CDR3 nucleotides are TGTGCCAGCAGTTTATCGGGGGGCTCCTACGAGCAGTACTTC. It translates to CASSLSGGSYEQYF.

A few counts support this clone. V usage is TRBV28 and J usage is TRBJ1-4, with 7 bases aligning to TRBD1. The V gene end was trimmed by 6 bases and the J gene end by 3 bases; junction bases not matched to a gene: 1. The CDR3 runs 13 residues. Germline loops: CDR1 MDHEN, CDR2 SYDVKM. As DNA, the CDR3 is TGTGCCAGCAGAGGGACAGCTAATGAAAAACTGTTTTTT. Amino acid sequence: CASRGTANEKLFF.

The chain uses TRBV30 and TRBJ2-1; 9 bases map to TRBD2. CDR3 size: 16 residues. After removal of 2 bases from V and 7 bases from J, the junction contained 12 bases not matched to a gene. Germline V gene lookup returns CDR1 GTSNPN and CDR2 SVGIG (reference sequence). The CDR3 sequence: CAWSPRGLALGNEQFF. As DNA, the CDR3 is TGTGCCTGGAGTCCCCGGGGACTAGCCCTAGGGAATGAGCAGTTCTTC. The whole variable domain, remainder taken from reference TRBV30 and TRBJ2-1, is SQTIHQWPATLVQPVGSPLSLECTVEGTSNPNLYWYRQAAGRGLQLLFYSVGIGQISSEVPQNLSASRPQDRQFILSSKKLLLSDSGFYLCAWSPRGLALGNEQFFGPGTRLTVL.

This clone was counted a few times. This sequence joins TRBV19 and TRBJ2-7, with 11 bases matching TRBD2. This CDR3 has 16 residues. Trimming removed 0 bases from V and 4 bases from J; junction bases left unmatched: 5. The germline CDR1 and CDR2 sequences are LNHDA and SQIVND (reference sequence). CDR3 sequence (DNA): TGTGCCAGTAGTATAGACCCTAGCGGGAGGATGTACGAGCAGTACTTC. It is translated as CASSIDPSGRMYEQYF. The entire variable domain, with the rest obtained from reference TRBV19 and TRBJ2-7, is as follows: DGGITQSPKYLFRKEGQNVTLSCEQNLNHDAMYWYRQDPGQGLRLIYYSQIVNDFQKGDIAEGYSVSREKKESFPLTVTSAQKNPTAFYLCASSIDPSGRMYEQYFGPGTRLTVT.

The V and J genes are TRBV5-1 and TRBJ2-1; 14 bases fit TRBD2. J was trimmed by 7 bases and V by 0 bases; bases with no gene match: 3. Germline loops: CDR1 SGHRS, CDR2 YFSETQ. The CDR3 is 16 residues long. CDR3 in DNA: TGCGCCAGCAGCTTGGGACTAGCGGGAGGGTTGAATGAGCAGTTCTTC. It encodes CASSLGLAGGLNEQFF.

This chain uses TRBV5-1 with TRBJ2-5; 13 bases are shared with TRBD2. The end of the DNA fits TRBJ2-7 better, so the J call may be wrong. The CDR3 has 16 amino acids. Germline CDR1 reads SGHRS; CDR2 reads YFSETQ. CDR3 amino acids: CASSVAGTSGVYEQYF. CDR3 in DNA: TGCGCCAGCAGCGTTGCCGGGACTAGCGGGGTCTACGAGCAGTACTTC.

In DNA, the CDR3 is TGTGCCAGCTCACCACGGAGGGACACTGAAGCTTTCTTT. Translation gives CASSPRRDTEAFF. The genes are TRBV18 and TRBJ1-1; D ambiguous. Looked up from germline, CDR1 is KGHSH and CDR2 is LQKENI. CDR3 length: 13 amino acids. The V end lost 1 base, the J end lost 3 bases, and 6 bases lay between the germline ends.